A single sample gave rise to the 20 T cell receptor beta chains below, sequenced in a study of cytomegalovirus exposure and HLA in healthy donors (dated by TCRdb to 2016 to 2017). Library generation was performed with the immunoSEQ multiplex PCR assay. The multiplex PCR relied on a mix of 60 forward primers for TCR Vbeta segments and 13 reverse primers for TCR Jbeta segments. The source is immuneACCESS, and TCRdb retained only in-frame sequences with V and J called. Part of the clones is not carried over; for the studies checked, unresolved V genes explain less than half of this, and the remainder is unexplained. Recorded for this sample are 150,000 to 200,000 clones; around 79% of them occurred a single time. The ten largest clones take up 3.1% of the sample. Sequencing used PBMCs. Source of these receptors: a woman aged 40-49 years in good health and CMV-seronegative.

This clone has just a few counts. The chain employs TRBV18 and TRBJ1-1; D is unresolved. From germline, CDR1 is KGHSH and CDR2 LQKENI. V was clipped by 0 bases and J by 5 bases, with 13 bases between them. The CDR3 covers 15 residues. CDR3: CASSPPDTFGTEAFF. CDR3 DNA: TGTGCCAGCTCACCACCTGACACCTTTGGAACTGAAGCTTTCTTT.

The chain links TRBV30 to TRBJ1-1, with a tentative D call TRBD1 (6 bases). Trimming took off 5 bases at V and 1 base at J, with 14 bases between the two ends. The CDR3 spans 14 residues. Germline loops: CDR1 GTSNPN, CDR2 SVGIG (reference sequence). CDR3 nucleotides: TGTGCCTGGGGGCCGGACAGACAGAACACTGAAGCTTTCTTT. This encodes CAWGPDRQNTEAFF.

The rearrangement links TRBV15 to TRBJ2-1; 8 nucleotides line up with TRBD2. Germline assignment: CDR1 LNHNV and CDR2 YYDKDF (reference sequence). CDR3 length: 15 amino acids. V lost 3 bases and J lost 4; bases outside the gene matches: 5. In DNA form, the CDR3 reads TGTGCCACCAGCAGTCGGTCGGGGGGGTACAATGAGCAGTTCTTC. This sequence encodes CATSSRSGGYNEQFF. Filled out from reference TRBV15 and TRBJ2-1, the complete variable domain reads DAMVIQNPRYQVTQFGKPVTLSCSQTLNHNVMYWYQQKSSQAPKLLFHYYDKDFNNEADTPDNFQSRRPNTSFCFLDIRSPGLGDTAMYLCATSSRSGGYNEQFFGPGTRLTVL.

The chain couples TRBV15 to TRBJ1-1; TRBD1 aligns across 10 bases. With 0 bases clipped from V and 5 bases from J, the junction kept 3 bases outside the gene matches. The CDR3 extends over 15 amino acids. Germline loops: CDR1 LNHNV, CDR2 YYDKDF (reference sequence). CDR3 sequence reads: CATSREGQGGTEAFF. The CDR3 DNA sequence: TGTGCCACCAGCAGAGAAGGACAGGGGGGGACTGAAGCTTTCTTT.

The CDR3 bases are TGTGCCAGCTCCTCCTCGGGAAGAAGCAATCAGCCCCAGCATTTT. Encoded protein: CASSSSGRSNQPQHF. The chain is built from TRBV18 and TRBJ1-5, with D uncertain. Per germline, CDR1 KGHSH and CDR2 LQKENI. The CDR3 contains 15 residues. The ends were cut back, 6 bases at V and 1 base at J, with 13 bases in the middle.

This clone was picked up a small number of times. The chain links TRBV27 to TRBJ2-1; D is undetermined. The CDR3 contains 16 residues. V gave up 0 bases and J gave up 2 bases, with 11 bases separating them. Per germline, CDR1 MNHEY and CDR2 SMNVEV (reference sequence). The CDR3 sequence is CASSLSGSRTYNEQFF. The CDR3 region has the DNA TGTGCCAGCAGTTTATCGGGCAGTAGGACCTACAATGAGCAGTTCTTC.

The V call is TRBV4-1, the J call TRBJ1-3; D call uncertain. Trimming left V 4 bases short and J 0 bases short, with 4 bases between. In germline, CDR1 is MGHRA, CDR2 YSYEKL. CDR3 length: 13 amino acids. CDR3 region: CASSLISGNTIYF. DNA of the CDR3: TGCGCCAGCAGCCTCATCTCTGGAAACACCATATATTTT.

The chain has TRBV10-3 and TRBJ1-2, with D tentatively TRBD1 (6 bases). Between the trimmed V and J ends, which lost 4 bases and 4 bases, there was a span of 13 bases. This CDR3 has 14 residues. The V gene's germline CDR1 is ENHRY and CDR2 SYGVKD. The DNA for the CDR3 is TGTGCCATCAGTGTCGCGGGGGGCGGCTATGGCTACACCTTC. Protein: CAISVAGGGYGYTF.

CDR3 bases: TGCGCCAGCAGCTTGGCCGTGGGGCTCACAGATACGCAGTATTTT. Translating it yields CASSLAVGLTDTQYF. This rearrangement joins TRBV5-1 to TRBJ2-3, with D possibly TRBD1 on 5 matching bases. This CDR3 is 15 amino acids long. Germline V gene sequence: CDR1 SGHRS, CDR2 YFSETQ. V lost 0 bases and J lost 2, with 10 bases in between.

The chain recombines TRBV6-5 with TRBJ1-1; 8 positions match TRBD1. CDR3 length: 15 residues. Trimming removed 6 bases from V and 0 bases from J; junction bases left unmatched: 6. From germline, CDR1 is MNHEY and CDR2 SVGAGI. The chain's CDR3 is CASRYDRGLNTEAFF. The CDR3 DNA reads TGTGCCAGCAGATACGACAGGGGATTGAACACTGAAGCTTTCTTT.

Comments on this clone: The identical CDR3 is also encoded by other nucleotide sequences in the sample. V gene TRBV5-1 combines with J gene TRBJ2-5; 11 nucleotides match TRBD2. Trimming removed 5 bases from V and 5 bases from J; junction bases left unmatched: 5. This CDR3 comprises 14 residues. From germline, CDR1 is SGHRS and CDR2 YFSETQ. CDR3 nucleotides: TGCGCCAGCAGTCTAGCGGGGGGCCGGGAGACCCAGTACTTC. This gives the protein CASSLAGGRETQYF.

This sequence joins TRBV19 and TRBJ1-6, with a tentative D call TRBD1 (6 bases). Trimming shortened V by 5 bases and J by 3 bases, and 11 bases separated the two germline ends. This CDR3 region has 15 residues. CDR1 LNHDA and CDR2 SQIVND come from the germline V gene (reference sequence). The CDR3 coding sequence is TGTGCCAGTAGTTCCAGGACAGTCTATAATTCACCCCTCCACTTT. Protein product: CASSSRTVYNSPLHF.

This chain links TRBV14 with TRBJ1-2, with 9 bases that match TRBD1. This CDR3 is built from 16 residues. Germline CDR1 and CDR2: SGHDN and FVKESK. Trimming removed 4 bases from V and 1 base from J; junction bases left unmatched: 7. In DNA form, the CDR3 reads TGTGCCAGCAGCCCCGACAGGGGGGGTCTTAACTATGGCTACACCTTC. Its protein is CASSPDRGGLNYGYTF. The variable domain in full, with the rest retrieved from reference TRBV14 and TRBJ1-2, is EAGVTQFPSHSVIEKGQTVTLRCDPISGHDNLYWYRRVMGKEIKFLLHFVKESKQDESGMPNNRFLAERTGGTYSTLKVQPAELEDSGVYFCASSPDRGGLNYGYTFGSGTRLTVV.

This clone occurred once. V usage is TRBV7-6 and J usage is TRBJ2-1; 7 bases match TRBD1. Germline V lookup: CDR1 SGHVS, CDR2 FNYEAQ. The CDR3 contains 16 residues. V lost 1 base, J lost 8 bases, and 11 bases stayed unmatched. For the CDR3, the DNA is TGTGCCAGCAGCTTAGGGTTTTTGGATAGGGGGCATGAGCAGTTCTTC. This codes for CASSLGFLDRGHEQFF.

The chain is built from TRBV6-1 and TRBJ1-2; TRBD1 matches 8 bases. This CDR3 contains 14 residues. J gave up 5 bases and V 11 bases, and 13 bases lay outside the gene matches. The germline CDR1 and CDR2 sequences are MNHNS and SASEGT. Here the CDR3 DNA reads TGTGCCGGGCAACAGGGGGGAATGAGGTATGGCTACACCTTC. Its protein product is CAGQQGGMRYGYTF.

CDR3 DNA sequence: TGTGCCAGCAGTTACTTTCGGACAGAAAACACTGAAGCTTTCTTT. It specifies CASSYFRTENTEAFF. This sequence joins TRBV6-6 and TRBJ1-1; TRBD1 is a possible D gene (6 bases). This CDR3 comprises 15 residues. V lost 1 base and J lost 2, with 11 bases in between. Germline CDR1 reads MNHNY; CDR2 reads SVGAGI (reference sequence).

The gene calls are TRBV5-5 and TRBJ1-1; possibly TRBD1 for D (5 bases). Germline CDR1 reads SGHKS; CDR2 reads YYEKEE (reference sequence). Trimming shortened V by 4 bases and J by 4 bases, and 17 bases separated the two germline ends. The CDR3 is 15 amino acids. Here the CDR3 DNA reads TGTGCCAGCAGCAGCAACAGGAGCCTGGGCACTGAAGCTTTCTTT. Protein product: CASSSNRSLGTEAFF.

The chain carries TRBV29-1 and TRBJ2-1, with D unresolved. V lost 0 bases and J lost 0, with 6 bases in between. This CDR3 is built from 14 residues. Germline CDR1 SQVTM, CDR2 ANQGSEA. The CDR3 DNA follows: TGCAGCGTTGAAGACACGAGCTCCTACAATGAGCAGTTCTTC. It translates to CSVEDTSSYNEQFF.

V gene TRBV6-5 combines with J gene TRBJ1-1; 9 bases match TRBD1. The CDR3 contains 14 residues. Germline V lookup: CDR1 MNHEY, CDR2 SVGAGI. The trim removed 5 bases at V and 5 bases at J, leaving 6 bases unmatched. The CDR3 region is CASSNHRGQTEAFF. CDR3 bases: TGTGCCAGCAGTAACCACAGGGGGCAGACTGAAGCTTTCTTT.

The chain uses TRBV18 and TRBJ2-2, with 9 bases lining up with TRBD1. Per the germline V gene, CDR1 is KGHSH and CDR2 is LQKENI. The CDR3 consists of 20 residues. The J segment lost 2 bases and the V segment lost 3 bases, leaving 16 bases of the junction unmatched. CDR3 in DNA: TGTGCCAGCTCACCTCGACTGATAGTCCGGGACAGGGCCAACACCGGGGAGCTGTTTTTT. It encodes CASSPRLIVRDRANTGELFF.